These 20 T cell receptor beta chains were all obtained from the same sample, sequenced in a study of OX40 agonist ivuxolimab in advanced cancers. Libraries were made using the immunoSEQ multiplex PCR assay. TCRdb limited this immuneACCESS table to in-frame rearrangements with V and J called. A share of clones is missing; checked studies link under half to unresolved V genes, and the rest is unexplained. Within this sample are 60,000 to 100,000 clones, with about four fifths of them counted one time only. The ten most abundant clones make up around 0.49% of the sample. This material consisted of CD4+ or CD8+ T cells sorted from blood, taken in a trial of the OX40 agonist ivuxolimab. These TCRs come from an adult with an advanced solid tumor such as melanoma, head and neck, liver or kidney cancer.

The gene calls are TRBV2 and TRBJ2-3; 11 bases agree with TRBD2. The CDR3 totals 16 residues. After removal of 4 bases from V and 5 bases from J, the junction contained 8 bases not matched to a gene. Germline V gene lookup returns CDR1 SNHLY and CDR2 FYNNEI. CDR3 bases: TGTGCCAGCAGTGCCCTTAGCGGGGGGGTGGTAGATACGCAGTATTTT. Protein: CASSALSGGVVDTQYF.

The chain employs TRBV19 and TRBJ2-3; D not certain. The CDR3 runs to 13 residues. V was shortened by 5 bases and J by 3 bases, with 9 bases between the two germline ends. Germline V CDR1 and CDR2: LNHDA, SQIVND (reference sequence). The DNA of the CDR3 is TGTGCCAGTAGTCACAGCGATACAGATACGCAGTATTTT. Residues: CASSHSDTDTQYF.

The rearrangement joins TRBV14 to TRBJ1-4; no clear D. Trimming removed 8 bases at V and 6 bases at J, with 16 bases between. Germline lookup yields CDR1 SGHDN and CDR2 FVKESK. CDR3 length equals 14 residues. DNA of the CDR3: TGTGCCAGCCTATACAGAGAGGGCGATGAAAAACTGTTTTTT. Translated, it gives CASLYREGDEKLFF.

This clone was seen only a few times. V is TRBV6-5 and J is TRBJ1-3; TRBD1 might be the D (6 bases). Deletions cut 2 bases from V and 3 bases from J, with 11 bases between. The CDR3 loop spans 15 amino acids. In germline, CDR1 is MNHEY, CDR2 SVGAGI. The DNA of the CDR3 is TGTGCCAGCAGTTACGCTGGGGGGCATGGAAACACCATATATTTT. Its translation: CASSYAGGHGNTIYF.

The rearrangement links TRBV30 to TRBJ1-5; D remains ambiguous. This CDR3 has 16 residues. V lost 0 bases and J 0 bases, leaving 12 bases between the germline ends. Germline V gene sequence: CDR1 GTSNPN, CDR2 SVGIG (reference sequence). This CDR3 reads CAWSVRGRTSNQPQHF. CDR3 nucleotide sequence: TGTGCCTGGAGTGTACGGGGAAGGACTAGCAATCAGCCCCAGCATTTT. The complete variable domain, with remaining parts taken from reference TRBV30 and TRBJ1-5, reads SQTIHQWPATLVQPVGSPLSLECTVEGTSNPNLYWYRQAAGRGLQLLFYSVGIGQISSEVPQNLSASRPQDRQFILSSKKLLLSDSGFYLCAWSVRGRTSNQPQHFGDGTRLSIL.

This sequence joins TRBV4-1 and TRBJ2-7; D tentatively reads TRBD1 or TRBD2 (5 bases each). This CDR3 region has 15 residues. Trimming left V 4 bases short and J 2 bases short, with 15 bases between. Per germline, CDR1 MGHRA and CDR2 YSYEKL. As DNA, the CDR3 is TGCGCCAGCAGCCCTTTGGGACGGCGAACCTACGAGCAGTACTTC. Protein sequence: CASSPLGRRTYEQYF.

CDR3 in DNA: TGCGCCAGCAGCAGTGACAACACCGGGGAGCTGTTTTTT. As protein: CASSSDNTGELFF. V usage is TRBV5-1 and J usage is TRBJ2-2; the D is unclear. The V end lost 4 bases, the J end lost 2 bases, and 6 bases lay between the germline ends. The germline V gene has CDR1 SGHRS and CDR2 YFSETQ. The CDR3 contains 13 residues.

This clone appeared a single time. The CDR3: CAWSASGGPQYF. Written as DNA, the CDR3 is TGTGCCTGGAGTGCCAGCGGGGGGCCGCAGTATTTT. This chain uses TRBV30 with TRBJ2-3; 9 bases line up with TRBD2. The CDR3 extends over 12 amino acids. After removal of 1 base from V and 10 bases from J, the junction contained 3 bases not matched to a gene. CDR1 and CDR2 (germline): GTSNPN, SVGIG (reference sequence).

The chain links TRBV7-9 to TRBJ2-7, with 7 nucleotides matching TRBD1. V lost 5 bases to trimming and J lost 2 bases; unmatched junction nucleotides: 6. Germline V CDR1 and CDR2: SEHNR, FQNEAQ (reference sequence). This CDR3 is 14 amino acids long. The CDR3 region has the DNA TGTGCCAGCAGCACCGGGACAGTCCCCTACGAGCAGTACTTC. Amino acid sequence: CASSTGTVPYEQYF. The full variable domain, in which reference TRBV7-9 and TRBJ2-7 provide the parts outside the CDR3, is DTGVSQNPRHKITKRGQNVTFRCDPISEHNRLYWYRQTLGQGPEFLTYFQNEAQLEKSRLLSDRFSAERPKGSFSTLEIQRTEQGDSAMYLCASSTGTVPYEQYFGPGTRLTVT.

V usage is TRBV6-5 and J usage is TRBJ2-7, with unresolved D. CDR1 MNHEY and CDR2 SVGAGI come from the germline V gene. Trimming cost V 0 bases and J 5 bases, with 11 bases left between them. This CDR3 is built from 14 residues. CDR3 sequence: CASSYSGLGNEQYF. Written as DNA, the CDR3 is TGTGCCAGCAGTTACTCTGGGTTAGGGAACGAGCAGTACTTC.

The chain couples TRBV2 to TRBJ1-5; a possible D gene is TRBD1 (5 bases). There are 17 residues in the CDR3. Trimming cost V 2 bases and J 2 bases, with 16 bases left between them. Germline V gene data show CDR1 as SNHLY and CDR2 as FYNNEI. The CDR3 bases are TGTGCCAGCAGTGAAAACGGGGCAGTAATTCGCAATCAGCCCCAGCATTTT. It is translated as CASSENGAVIRNQPQHF.

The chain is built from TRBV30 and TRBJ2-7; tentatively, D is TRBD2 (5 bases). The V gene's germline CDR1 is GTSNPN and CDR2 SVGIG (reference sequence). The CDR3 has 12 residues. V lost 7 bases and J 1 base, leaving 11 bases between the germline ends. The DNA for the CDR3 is TGTGCCTCGGATACTAGATCCTACGAGCAGTACTTC. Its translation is CASDTRSYEQYF. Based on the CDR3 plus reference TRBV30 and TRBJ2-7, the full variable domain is SQTIHQWPATLVQPVGSPLSLECTVEGTSNPNLYWYRQAAGRGLQLLFYSVGIGQISSEVPQNLSASRPQDRQFILSSKKLLLSDSGFYLCASDTRSYEQYFGPGTRLTVT.

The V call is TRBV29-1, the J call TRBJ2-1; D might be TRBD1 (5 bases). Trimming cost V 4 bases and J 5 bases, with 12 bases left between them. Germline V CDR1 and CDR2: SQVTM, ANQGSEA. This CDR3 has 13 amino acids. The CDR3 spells CSVGDSTNNEQFF. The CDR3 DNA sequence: TGCAGCGTTGGAGACAGCACAAACAATGAGCAGTTCTTC.

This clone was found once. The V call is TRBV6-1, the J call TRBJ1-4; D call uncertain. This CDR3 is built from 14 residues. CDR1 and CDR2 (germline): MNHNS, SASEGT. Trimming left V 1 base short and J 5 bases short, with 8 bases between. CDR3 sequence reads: CASSEGGNNEKLFF. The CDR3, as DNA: TGTGCCAGCAGTGAAGGGGGAAACAATGAAAAACTGTTTTTT.

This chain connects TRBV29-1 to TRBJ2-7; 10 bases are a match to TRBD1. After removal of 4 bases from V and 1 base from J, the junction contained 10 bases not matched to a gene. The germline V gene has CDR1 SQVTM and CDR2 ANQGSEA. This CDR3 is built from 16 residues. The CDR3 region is CSVVGGGTGASYEQYF. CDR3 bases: TGCAGCGTTGTAGGAGGGGGGACAGGGGCATCCTACGAGCAGTACTTC.

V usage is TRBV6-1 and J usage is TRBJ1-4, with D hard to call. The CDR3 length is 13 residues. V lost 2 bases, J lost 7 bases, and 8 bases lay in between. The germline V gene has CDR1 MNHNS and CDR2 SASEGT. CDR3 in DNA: TGTGCCAGCAGTGAATCAGGAGGTGAAAAACTGTTTTTT. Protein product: CASSESGGEKLFF.

This chain's CDR3 is CATSQGLNTEAFF. The DNA of the CDR3 is TGTGCCACCAGCCAAGGGTTGAACACTGAAGCTTTCTTT. The rearrangement links TRBV15 to TRBJ1-1; no definite D call. The germline V gene has CDR1 LNHNV and CDR2 YYDKDF (reference sequence). Trimming cost V 5 bases and J 0 bases, with 7 bases left between them. This CDR3 region has 13 residues.

The CDR3 is CASSLSGGASDTQYF. DNA for the CDR3: TGCGCCAGCAGCTTGAGCGGGGGGGCATCTGATACGCAGTATTTT. This rearrangement joins TRBV5-1 to TRBJ2-3; 10 nucleotides line up with TRBD2. Trimming at V came to 1 base and at J to 6 bases, leaving 5 bases not matched to a gene. The length of the CDR3 is 15 residues. CDR1 is SGHRS, CDR2 YFSETQ, per germline.

The CDR3 DNA follows: TGTGCCAGCAGTTGGCCGGGGCCTGAGGGCGAGCAGTACTTC. This encodes CASSWPGPEGEQYF. The V and J genes are TRBV28 and TRBJ2-7; D assignment may be TRBD1 or TRBD2 (5 bases each). The V end was cut by 4 bases, the J end by 6 bases, with 16 bases between. The CDR3 extends over 14 amino acids. Germline V gives CDR1 MDHEN, CDR2 SYDVKM.

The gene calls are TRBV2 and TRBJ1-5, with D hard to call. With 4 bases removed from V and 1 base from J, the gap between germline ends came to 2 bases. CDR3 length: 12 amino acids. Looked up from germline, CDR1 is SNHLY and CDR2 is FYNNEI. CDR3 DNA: TGTGCCAGCAGTGCCAGCAATCAGCCCCAGCATTTT. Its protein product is CASSASNQPQHF.